The 17 T cell receptor beta chains reported below all come from one sample, sequenced in a study of T cells in Graves' hyperthyroidism and ophthalmopathy. The source material, RNA transcripts, was used to amplify TCR beta CDR3 regions. The TCR CDR3 was amplified in a first-round RT-PCR using the HTBI primer set. Via MiXCR, TCRdb re-called the multiplex PCR reads, giving one row per CDR3 protein. Among about 600,000 distinct CDR3 sequences listed, 16% were seen once. The sample consisted of blood. The source of these receptors is a woman aged 40 to 50 with Graves' ophthalmopathy.

Many counts were recorded for this clonotype. The rearrangement joins TRBV11-2 to TRBJ2-1; TRBD2 agrees at 14 bases. The germline V gene encodes CDR1 SGHAT and CDR2 FQNNGV. V lost 2 bases to trimming and J lost 1 base; unmatched junction nucleotides: 7. The CDR3 is 19 residues long. Here the CDR3 DNA reads TGTGCCAGCAGCTTACTGGGACTAGCGGGGGCCGATTCCTACAATGAGCAGTTCTTC. As protein: CASSLLGLAGADSYNEQFF.

In its sample, this clonotype was seen many times. The chain combines TRBV5-6 with TRBJ1-4, with TRBD1 identical over 7 bases. The CDR3 covers 15 residues. CDR1 SGHDT and CDR2 YYEEEE come from the germline V gene. Germline trimming cut 3 bases from V and 3 bases from J; bases unmatched to any gene: 5. The CDR3 DNA reads TGTGCCAGCAGCTCTTACAGGGGCCCTAATGAAAAACTGTTTTTT. It translates to CASSSYRGPNEKLFF.

Note on this clonotype: The CDR3 does not end in the conserved phenylalanine or tryptophan, so this is likely a read error. This rearrangement joins TRBV7-9 to TRBJ2-1; 8 positions agree with TRBD2. V lost 1 base and J lost 1; bases outside the gene matches: 12. CDR3 length: 19 amino acids. Germline CDR1 and CDR2: SEHNR and FQNEAQ (reference sequence). Here the CDR3 DNA reads TGTGCCAGCAGCTTAGGATTACTAGCGGACTTGAAATCCTACAATGAGCAGTTCATC. Translated: CASSLGLLADLKSYNEQFI.

This clonotype was recorded at least ten times. The chain combines TRBV20-1 with TRBJ1-5; D is possibly TRBD1 (5 bases). The CDR3 totals 13 residues. Trimming stripped 2 bases from V and 4 bases from J, with 9 bases between. Germline V gene sequence: CDR1 DFQATT, CDR2 SNEGSKA (reference sequence). The CDR3 is CSARSRANQPQHF. CDR3 nucleotides: TGCAGTGCTAGATCCAGGGCGAATCAGCCCCAGCATTTT.

This clonotype came up many times. The rearrangement joins TRBV11-2 to TRBJ2-3; D remains ambiguous. Germline loops: CDR1 SGHAT, CDR2 FQNNGV. The CDR3 contains 12 residues. V gave up 0 bases and J gave up 12 bases, with 10 bases separating them. CDR3 amino acids: CASSLEGYIQYF. The CDR3 DNA sequence: TGTGCCAGCAGCTTAGAAGGGTACATCCAGTATTTT.

This clonotype was recorded at least ten times. V and J are TRBV11-2 and TRBJ2-1; D not resolved. The CDR3 has 13 amino acids. Germline CDR1 reads SGHAT; CDR2 reads FQNNGV. Trimming pared 3 bases from V and 6 bases from J, leaving 9 bases between. The CDR3 DNA reads as TGTGCCAGCAGCTTTTTACCCCTCAATGAGCAGTTCTTC. It yields the protein CASSFLPLNEQFF.

This clonotype was detected a few times. The V call is TRBV5-1, the J call TRBJ1-3, with 10 bases identical to TRBD1. V lost 0 bases and J lost 7; bases outside the gene matches: 7. CDR1 and CDR2 from the germline V gene are SGHRS and YFSETQ. This CDR3 has 16 amino acids. CDR3 loop: CASSLGDRGFSNTIYF. CDR3 DNA sequence: TGCGCCAGCAGCTTGGGGGACAGGGGTTTCTCCAACACCATATATTTT.

The chain is built from TRBV12-5 and TRBJ2-1; TRBD2 might be the D (6 bases). The V gene's germline CDR1 is LGHNT and CDR2 FRNRAP. The V and J ends lost 7 bases and 3 bases respectively, with 10 bases between them. The CDR3 contains 13 residues. The CDR3 loop is CASAGGGYNEQFF. For the CDR3, the DNA is TGTGCTAGTGCCGGGGGTGGCTACAATGAGCAGTTCTTC.

This clonotype was counted ten times or more. The chain uses TRBV5-1 and TRBJ2-5, with 7 bases fitting TRBD1. This CDR3 is 15 amino acids long. Germline values: CDR1 SGHRS, CDR2 YFSETQ. The trim removed 4 bases at V and 1 base at J, leaving 7 bases unmatched. CDR3 loop: CASSLWGQSQETQYF. CDR3 in DNA: TGCGCCAGCAGCCTTTGGGGACAGTCCCAAGAGACCCAGTACTTC.

This clonotype has only a few counts. This chain uses TRBV5-1 with TRBJ2-5, with D perhaps TRBD1 or TRBD2 (5 bases each). CDR3 size: 13 residues. Between the trimmed V and J ends, which lost 7 bases and 5 bases, there was a span of 15 bases. Germline V gene data show CDR1 as SGHRS and CDR2 as YFSETQ. The CDR3: CASLRGRGETQYF. CDR3 coding DNA: TGCGCCAGCCTTAGGGGACGAGGGGAGACCCAGTACTTC.

The V gene is TRBV5-5, the J gene TRBJ1-1, with 7 bases identical to TRBD1. This CDR3 is built from 16 residues. CDR1 SGHKS and CDR2 YYEKEE come from the germline V gene (reference sequence). The J segment lost 0 bases and the V segment lost 5 bases, leaving 10 bases of the junction unmatched. As DNA, the CDR3 is TGTGCCAGCAGAAGGACAGGATCCCCAGTGAACACTGAAGCTTTCTTT. This codes for CASRRTGSPVNTEAFF.

This clonotype was picked up many times. The V gene is TRBV11-2, the J gene TRBJ2-7; perhaps TRBD2 as D (7 bases). Germline CDR1 is SGHAT and CDR2 is FQNNGV. CDR3 length: 14 residues. Deletions cut 3 bases from V and 6 bases from J, with 15 bases between. The CDR3 coding sequence is TGTGCCAGCAGCTTGGGGGGGGGCAGGGTCGAGCAGTACTTC. It specifies CASSLGGGRVEQYF. Using reference TRBV11-2 and TRBJ2-7 for the parts outside the CDR3, the full variable domain is EAGVAQSPRYKIIEKRQSVAFWCNPISGHATLYWYQQILGQGPKLLIQFQNNGVVDDSQLPKDRFSAERLKGVDSTLKIQPAKLEDSAVYLCASSLGGGRVEQYFGPGTRLTVT.

This clonotype was seen many times. DNA of the CDR3: TGTGCCAGCAGCCAAGGGCTGGTTTTCGGTTCACCCCTCCACTTT. Its translation is CASSQGLVFGSPLHF. The chain links TRBV3-1 to TRBJ1-6, with D unresolved. The germline V gene encodes CDR1 LGHDT and CDR2 YNNKEL (reference sequence). The CDR3 totals 15 residues. V lost 1 base to trimming and J lost 9 bases, with 13 bases between them.

The chain combines TRBV20-1 with TRBJ2-5; TRBD2 might be the D (6 bases). V was clipped by 3 bases and J by 5 bases, with 19 bases between them. The germline gives CDR1 DFQATT, CDR2 SNEGSKA (reference sequence). CDR3 size: 15 residues. This CDR3 is CSARVTGPGRETQYF. The CDR3 nucleotides read TGCAGTGCTAGGGTTACAGGACCGGGGAGGGAGACCCAGTACTTC.

This clonotype has only a few counts. V gene TRBV7-2 combines with J gene TRBJ2-5; no definite D call. The V end lost 3 bases, the J end lost 7 bases, and 12 bases lay between the germline ends. CDR1 and CDR2 (germline): SGHTA, FQGNSA. This CDR3 has 13 residues. The CDR3: CASSFSLESTQYF. The DNA for the CDR3 is TGTGCCAGCAGCTTTTCGCTGGAGTCGACCCAGTACTTC.

In its sample, this clonotype was seen many times. The genes are TRBV11-2 and TRBJ2-7; D is unresolved. With 2 bases removed from V and 0 bases from J, the gap between germline ends came to 11 bases. CDR1 and CDR2 from the germline V gene are SGHAT and FQNNGV. The length of the CDR3 is 15 residues. Written as DNA, the CDR3 is TGTGCCAGCAGCTTATTGGTCGGCAACTCCTACGAGCAGTACTTC. It specifies CASSLLVGNSYEQYF.

This clonotype was detected a few times. The chain carries TRBV10-3 and TRBJ1-6; D possibly corresponds to TRBD1 (6 bases). The V and J ends lost 3 bases and 3 bases respectively, with 9 bases between them. This CDR3 is 15 amino acids long. Germline CDR1 and CDR2: ENHRY and SYGVKD. The CDR3 DNA reads TGTGCCATCAGTGAAGGGGGGTTCTATAATTCACCCCTCCACTTT. This encodes CAISEGGFYNSPLHF.